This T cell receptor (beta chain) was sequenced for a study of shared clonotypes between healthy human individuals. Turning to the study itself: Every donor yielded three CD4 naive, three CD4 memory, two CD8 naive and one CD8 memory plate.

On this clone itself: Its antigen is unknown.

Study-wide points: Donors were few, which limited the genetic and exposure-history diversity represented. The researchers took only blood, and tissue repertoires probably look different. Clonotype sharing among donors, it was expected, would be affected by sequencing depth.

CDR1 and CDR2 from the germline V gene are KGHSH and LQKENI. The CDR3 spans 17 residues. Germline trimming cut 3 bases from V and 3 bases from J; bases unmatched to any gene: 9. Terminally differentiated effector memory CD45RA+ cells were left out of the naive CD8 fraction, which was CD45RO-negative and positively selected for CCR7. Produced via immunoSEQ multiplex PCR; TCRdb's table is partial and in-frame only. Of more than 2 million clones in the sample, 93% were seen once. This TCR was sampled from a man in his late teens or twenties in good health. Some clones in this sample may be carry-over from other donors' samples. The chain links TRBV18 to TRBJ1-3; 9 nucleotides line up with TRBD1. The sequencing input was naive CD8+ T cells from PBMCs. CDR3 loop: CASSPRDRAIDGNTIYF. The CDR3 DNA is TGTGCCAGCTCACCGAGGGACAGGGCAATCGATGGAAACACCATATATTTT.